This T cell receptor beta chain was observed in a study of T cells in localized non-small cell lung cancer. Findings of the study overall: In adjacent lung appeared a median around 55 of the top 100 tumor clones. Without multi-region sequencing, intratumor heterogeneity could not be excluded. Patients showing higher blood T cell density tended to see longer overall survival. Measurement of T cell clonality placed uninvolved adjacent lung highest, above the level in tumor.

V lost 0 bases and J lost 4; bases outside the gene matches: 10. The CDR3 totals 17 residues. Germline values: CDR1 LGHNA, CDR2 YSLEER. Some clones are missing from TCRdb's copy, which holds only in-frame ones; the method was immunoSEQ multiplex PCR. The sample consists of about 83,000 clones, more than 70% of them appearing once. Comment on this clone: Its target is unknown.

This material consisted of peripheral blood, taken before any cancer treatment. V is TRBV4-3 and J is TRBJ2-3; 7 nucleotides agree with TRBD2. This sequence originates from a female donor aged 60 or older with stage I lung adenocarcinoma. DNA of the CDR3: TGCGCCAGCAGCCAAGATAGCAGCGGGATAATATCAGATACGCAGTATTTT. This sequence encodes CASSQDSSGIISDTQYF.